This T cell receptor (beta chain) was retrieved from a study of brain T cells in children with intractable seizures. General study findings and limits: Pre- and post-surgery blood differed in depth, so pre-surgery absences may be undersampling. HCMV serostatus was not known, and viral specificity came from CDR3 similarity only.

Of note for this clone: Its antigen is undetermined.

Surgery cases with the highest brain T cell transcript signatures were chosen for sequencing. Pre-surgery treatment included at least one anti-epileptic drug. Some clones are missing from TCRdb's copy, which holds only in-frame ones; the method was immunoSEQ multiplex PCR. The repertoire holds about 80,000 clones, around nine tenths seen once, with roughly a quarter in the top ten. CDR1 is SGHNT and CDR2 is YYREEE in the germline V gene (reference sequence). Trimming shortened V by 4 bases and J by 1 base, and 21 bases separated the two germline ends. The CDR3 contains 17 residues. V usage is TRBV5-4 and J usage is TRBJ2-7; D assignment may be TRBD1 or TRBD2 (5 bases each). The sequences come from peripheral blood, collected at surgery. This clonotype was sampled from a girl aged 2 to 9 with Rasmussen encephalitis and intractable seizures. CDR3 nucleotide sequence: TGTGCCAGCAGCCGGAAGGGAATTAGGGACCGATCCTACGAGCAGTACTTC. It yields the protein CASSRKGIRDRSYEQYF. The full variable domain, with the rest looked up from reference TRBV5-4 and TRBJ2-7, is ETGVTQSPTHLIKTRGQQVTLRCSSQSGHNTVSWYQQALGQGPQFIFQYYREEENGRGNFPPRFSGLQFPNYSSELNVNALELDDSALYLCASSRKGIRDRSYEQYFGPGTRLTVT.